This T cell receptor (beta chain) was retrieved from a study of blood T cell repertoires in COVID-19 (dated by TCRdb to the early 2020s). A note on the overall study: Collaborator samples came from the United States, Italy and Spain and covered acute and convalescent phases of COVID-19. The material from the prospective study consisted of cDNA or gDNA derived from T cells, B-cell-depleted T cells, or PBMCs. Deeply sampled blood TCRbeta repertoires from subjects exposed to, actively infected with, or recovered from COVID-19 were included in the dataset. The repertoires were released in a freely available public database meant as a resource for research on the immune response to SARS-CoV-2. The samples were drawn from the first 160 participants of the ongoing ImmuneRACE study and from about 1,200 subjects provided by 6 global collaborators. A de-identified subject ID, COVID-19 status, age in years and sex were almost always included in the sample metadata. Where available, HLA class I and class II types were obtained from metadata supplied by the sample provider rather than from assay-based typing. Paper-wide results and their limitations: How much clinical and demographic metadata was included differed by source and by participant, and the metadata was provided uncurated.

As for this clone: Its antigen remains undetermined. Base qualities are not provided; no much larger clone lies one nucleotide away.

Clipping removes 4 bases from V and 3 bases from J, with 6 as the unmatched junction base count. From cysteine to phenylalanine, the CDR3 is 16 amino acids long. Solely the CDR3 DNA is kept, with 48 bases framed from the first base. The germline V gene specifies MNHEY as CDR1 and SVGAGI as CDR2. TCRbeta CDR3 regions were amplified from genomic DNA using the immunoSEQ Assay, a bias-controlled multiplex PCR. The authors processed their data as follows. Within the assay, amplification of reference gene primers was used to estimate how many nucleated cells each sample contained. To quantify the absolute abundance of each unique TCRbeta CDR3 rearrangement, sequence reads were collapsed and filtered. Productive Simpson clonality was computed per sample as the square root of Simpson's diversity index over productive rearrangements. Sourced from immuneACCESS, this table was stored by TCRdb with only in-frame sequences that have V and J called. A share of the clones is absent; for the studies checked, an unresolved V gene accounts for under half, and the remainder has no known explanation. Clonal size and the V and J genes are those of that table, whereas D and trimming came from the DNA. For this sample the table gives approximately 150,000 clones, of which 80% to 90% were detected only once. About 3.4% of the sample is in the top ten clones.

In the prospective study, participants were roughly 18 to 90 years old, resided in 20 to 30 geographic areas of the United States, and were enrolled through a virtual design. To assign participants to cohorts, the prospective study relied on clinical history that participants themselves reported in a screening survey and a study questionnaire. In the prospective study, whole blood, serum and a nasopharyngeal or oropharyngeal swab were collected from each participant by mobile phlebotomists. Additional blood draws and questionnaires over an approximately 2-month period could optionally be provided by prospective study participants. Prospective study blood samples were shipped either frozen or at room temperature before DNA extraction.

This receptor was identified in a woman aged 50 to 60 with acute COVID-19. The sequencing input was PBMCs or T cells enriched from blood (not recorded which). The V and J segments used are TRBV6-5 and TRBJ2-2; 9 middle bases align to TRBD1. The CDR3 reads CASSSYRGRDTGELFF. The base sequence is TGTGCCAGCAGTTCCTACAGGGGGCGCGACACCGGGGAGCTGTTTTTT.